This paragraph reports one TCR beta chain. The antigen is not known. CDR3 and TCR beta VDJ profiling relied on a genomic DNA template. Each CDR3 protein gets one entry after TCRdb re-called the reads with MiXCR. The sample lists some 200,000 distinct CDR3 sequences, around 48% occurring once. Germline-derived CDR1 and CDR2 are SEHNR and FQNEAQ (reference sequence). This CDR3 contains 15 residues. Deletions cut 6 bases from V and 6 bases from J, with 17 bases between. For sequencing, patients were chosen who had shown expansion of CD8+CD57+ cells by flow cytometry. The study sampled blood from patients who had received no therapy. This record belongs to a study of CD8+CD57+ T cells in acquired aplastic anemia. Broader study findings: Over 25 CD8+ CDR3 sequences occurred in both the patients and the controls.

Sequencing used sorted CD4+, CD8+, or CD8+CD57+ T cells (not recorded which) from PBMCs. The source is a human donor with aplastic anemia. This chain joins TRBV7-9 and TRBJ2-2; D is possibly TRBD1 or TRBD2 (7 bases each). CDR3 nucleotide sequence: TGTGCCAGCAGGCCAAGACAGGGAGGGGCCGGGGAGCTGTTTTTT. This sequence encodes CASRPRQGGAGELFF.